The 29 T cell receptor beta chains reported below all come from one sample, sequenced in a study of blood T cell repertoires in COVID-19. Repertoires were generated with immunoSEQ multiplex PCR, while TCRdb's copy carries only in-frame clones and drops some. The table shows over 250,000 clones, with more than 75% occurring only once. The sample consisted of PBMCs or T cells enriched from blood (not recorded which). All receptors come from an older woman in a cohort exposed to, infected with or recovered from COVID-19 (not recorded which).

V is TRBV5-1 and J is TRBJ2-2, with 9 bases matching TRBD2. Germline trimming cut 6 bases from V and 6 bases from J; bases unmatched to any gene: 15. Germline V gene sequence: CDR1 SGHRS, CDR2 YFSETQ. The CDR3 is made up of 17 amino acids. CDR3 nucleotides: TGCGCCAGCACACGCACTATCTTCTTAGCGGGAGCCGGGGAGCTGTTTTTT. Translation: CASTRTIFLAGAGELFF.

J is TRBJ2-1 and V is TRBV28, with 8 nucleotides matching TRBD1. The CDR3 covers 14 residues. Trimming cost V 5 bases and J 4 bases; bases outside gene matches: 4. Germline assignment: CDR1 MDHEN and CDR2 SYDVKM. CDR3 nucleotide sequence: TGTGCCAGCAGTCGACAGGGGCCTTACAATGAGCAGTTCTTC. The encoded protein is CASSRQGPYNEQFF.

The chain recombines TRBV7-9 with TRBJ1-6; D is uncertain. The germline gives CDR1 SEHNR, CDR2 FQNEAQ (reference sequence). There are 14 residues in the CDR3. Deletions cut 10 bases from V and 6 bases from J, with 16 bases between. CDR3: CAIPLGGRNSPLHF. CDR3 in DNA: TGTGCCATCCCCCTAGGAGGGCGTAATTCACCCCTCCACTTT.

V is TRBV27 and J is TRBJ1-2; TRBD1 aligns across 7 bases. The V segment lost 2 bases and the J segment 7 bases; nucleotides outside the gene matches: 4. Germline CDR1 MNHEY, CDR2 SMNVEV (reference sequence). The CDR3 contains 13 residues. CDR3 sequence (DNA): TGTGCCAGCAGTTTAAAAGGGGGCGTTGGCTACACCTTC. Its translation: CASSLKGGVGYTF.

This clone was found once. J is TRBJ2-5 and V is TRBV7-9; TRBD2 aligns across 8 bases. The CDR3 runs to 15 residues. V lost 3 bases and J lost 2; bases outside the gene matches: 5. Germline-derived CDR1 and CDR2 are SEHNR and FQNEAQ (reference sequence). The CDR3 spells CASSLSGRGQETQYF. The CDR3, as DNA: TGTGCCAGCAGCTTGAGCGGGAGAGGGCAAGAGACCCAGTACTTC.

V gene TRBV2 combines with J gene TRBJ2-7, with TRBD1 matching 7 bases. V lost 3 bases to trimming and J lost 5 bases; unmatched junction nucleotides: 7. In germline, CDR1 is SNHLY, CDR2 FYNNEI. CDR3 length equals 14 residues. The CDR3 sequence: CASSDIGQVDEQYF. CDR3 DNA: TGTGCCAGCAGTGACATCGGACAGGTAGACGAGCAGTACTTC.

The chain combines TRBV6-1 with TRBJ2-2, with D possibly being TRBD1 (6 bases). Looked up from germline, CDR1 is MNHNS and CDR2 is SASEGT. V was shortened by 3 bases and J by 2 bases, with 10 bases between the two germline ends. The CDR3 loop spans 15 amino acids. CDR3 in DNA: TGTGCCAGCAGTGAGGACAGTTTAAACACCGGGGAGCTGTTTTTT. Its protein is CASSEDSLNTGELFF.

V usage is TRBV19 and J usage is TRBJ1-2; TRBD1 matches at 10 bases. Germline V gene sequence: CDR1 LNHDA, CDR2 SQIVND (reference sequence). The V and J ends lost 6 bases and 0 bases, in that order; junction bases with no gene match: 10. This CDR3 spans 17 amino acids. CDR3 DNA sequence: TGTGCCAGTAGCCCCCGGGGACAGGGGCCTTCTAACTATGGCTACACCTTC. It yields the protein CASSPRGQGPSNYGYTF.

This chain uses TRBV10-3 with TRBJ2-5, with a possible D match to TRBD1 (6 bases). The V and J ends lost 1 base and 1 base respectively, with 13 bases between them. Germline V lookup: CDR1 ENHRY, CDR2 SYGVKD. The CDR3 consists of 16 residues. Here the CDR3 reads CAISEFRDMGQETQYF. The CDR3 DNA sequence: TGTGCCATCAGTGAGTTCCGGGACATGGGCCAAGAGACCCAGTACTTC.

The chain has TRBV27 and TRBJ2-7; 7 nucleotides match TRBD1. Looked up from germline, CDR1 is MNHEY and CDR2 is SMNVEV (reference sequence). The CDR3 is 12 amino acids. With 7 bases clipped from V and 7 bases from J, the junction kept 7 bases outside the gene matches. The CDR3 DNA is TGTGCCAGCACGACAGGGATTGGTGAGCAGTACTTC. Its protein is CASTTGIGEQYF.

The chain is built from TRBV21-1 and TRBJ2-5; the table's D call of TRBD1 was not tested on the DNA. TRBV21-1 is marked as a pseudogene. The CDR3 is 18 residues long. DNA of the CDR3: TGTGCCAGCAGCAAAGCACGGATCAGGACAGGGGGCAAGAAGACCCAGTACTTC. Its translation: CASSKARIRTGGKKTQYF.

This chain uses TRBV7-2 with TRBJ2-1, with D perhaps TRBD1 (6 bases). The CDR3 is 18 amino acids. CDR1 and CDR2 from the germline V gene are SGHTA and FQGNSA. The V end lost 3 bases, the J end lost 2 bases, and 20 bases lay between the germline ends. CDR3 DNA: TGTGCCAGCAGCTTGTTTCCCCCGACAGGTGAAACCTACAATGAGCAGTTCTTC. Translated, it gives CASSLFPPTGETYNEQFF. Drawing the rest from reference TRBV7-2 and TRBJ2-1, the complete variable domain is GAGVSQSPSNKVTEKGKDVELRCDPISGHTALYWYRQSLGQGLEFLIYFQGNSAPDKSGLPSDRFSAERTGGSVSTLTIQRTQQEDSAVYLCASSLFPPTGETYNEQFFGPGTRLTVL.

The J gene is TRBJ1-6, the V gene TRBV28; 7 nucleotides align to TRBD1. The V gene end was trimmed by 8 bases and the J gene end by 0 bases; junction bases not matched to a gene: 4. Germline V CDR1 and CDR2: MDHEN, SYDVKM. The CDR3 length is 15 residues. This CDR3 reads CASGTGVSYNSPLHF. The CDR3 nucleotides read TGTGCCAGCGGAACAGGGGTCTCCTATAATTCACCCCTCCACTTT.

This clone was picked up one time. The chain has TRBV20-1 and TRBJ2-7; 10 bases are shared with TRBD1. Germline CDR1 DFQATT, CDR2 SNEGSKA (reference sequence). The ends lost 6 bases at V and 8 bases at J; junction bases unmatched: 4. CDR3 size: 11 residues. CDR3 residues: CSAQTGGKQYF. The CDR3 coding sequence is TGCAGTGCGCAGACAGGGGGCAAGCAGTACTTC.

The genes are TRBV4-2 and TRBJ1-5, with D hard to call. Between the trimmed V and J ends, which lost 4 bases and 5 bases, there was a span of 15 bases. Germline CDR1 reads LGHNA; CDR2 reads YNFKEQ. The CDR3 extends over 15 amino acids. The CDR3 loop reads CASSRSESGDQPQHF. In nucleotides, the CDR3 is TGTGCCAGCAGCCGAAGCGAATCTGGAGATCAGCCCCAGCATTTT.

CDR3 protein: CASSITRRQGSSGNTIYF. The CDR3 region has the DNA TGTGCCAGTAGTATAACTCGGCGACAGGGTTCTTCTGGAAACACCATATATTTT. The genes are TRBV19 and TRBJ1-3; 7 positions agree with TRBD1. J was trimmed by 1 base and V by 2 bases; bases with no gene match: 11. CDR1 and CDR2 from the germline V gene are LNHDA and SQIVND (reference sequence). This CDR3 region has 18 residues.

CDR3 sequence (DNA): TGTGCCAGTAGCCCCCTGGGGACAGGGCGTTACGAGCAGTACTTC. Translation gives CASSPLGTGRYEQYF. V gene TRBV19 combines with J gene TRBJ2-7; 9 positions match TRBD1. The trim removed 6 bases at V and 4 bases at J, leaving 10 bases unmatched. Germline values: CDR1 LNHDA, CDR2 SQIVND (reference sequence). This CDR3 region has 15 residues. Looking up the rest from reference TRBV19 and TRBJ2-7 gives the full variable domain: DGGITQSPKYLFRKEGQNVTLSCEQNLNHDAMYWYRQDPGQGLRLIYYSQIVNDFQKGDIAEGYSVSREKKESFPLTVTSAQKNPTAFYLCASSPLGTGRYEQYFGPGTRLTVT.

The chain has TRBV18 and TRBJ2-2; 10 bases agree with TRBD2. This CDR3 region has 16 residues. Losses at the gene ends were 3 bases for V and 3 bases for J; bases not matched to a gene: 4. Germline lookup yields CDR1 KGHSH and CDR2 LQKENI. The CDR3 sequence: CASSPAAGGHTGELFF. CDR3 in DNA: TGTGCCAGCTCACCTGCAGCGGGAGGGCACACCGGGGAGCTGTTTTTT.

The gene calls are TRBV7-8 and TRBJ2-2; 14 bases are a match to TRBD2. CDR3 size: 18 residues. Germline V gene lookup returns CDR1 SGHVS and CDR2 FQNEAQ. V lost 5 bases and J lost 3; bases outside the gene matches: 8. CDR3 in amino acids: CASSPRTSGRSYTGELFF. The CDR3 nucleotides are TGTGCCAGCAGCCCGAGGACTAGCGGGAGGAGTTACACCGGGGAGCTGTTTTTT.

The V call is TRBV30, the J call TRBJ1-2; D ambiguous. Germline-derived CDR1 and CDR2 are GTSNPN and SVGIG (reference sequence). This CDR3 spans 13 amino acids. Trimming stripped 0 bases from V and 7 bases from J, with 12 bases between. CDR3 loop: CAWSVFVLTGYTF. The CDR3 region has the DNA TGTGCCTGGAGTGTATTCGTCCTAACTGGCTACACCTTC.

The CDR3 DNA follows: TGTGCCAGCAGTTTTGGAGGGAACACGGCCAAAAACATTCAGTACTTC. Translation: CASSFGGNTAKNIQYF. V is TRBV28 and J is TRBJ2-4; D is perhaps TRBD2 (6 bases). The V end lost 3 bases, the J end lost 1 base, and 13 bases lay between the germline ends. CDR3 length: 16 amino acids. Germline V lookup: CDR1 MDHEN, CDR2 SYDVKM. The full variable domain, with the rest looked up from reference TRBV28 and TRBJ2-4, is DVKVTQSSRYLVKRTGEKVFLECVQDMDHENMFWYRQDPGLGLRLIYFSYDVKMKEKGDIPEGYSVSREKKERFSLILESASTNQTSMYLCASSFGGNTAKNIQYFGAGTRLSVL.

Regarding this clone: The sample has other DNA sequences that encode this CDR3 too. The genes are TRBV5-1 and TRBJ1-5; D may be TRBD1 (6 bases). The CDR3 consists of 15 residues. V lost 0 bases to trimming and J lost 0 bases, with 7 bases between them. From germline, CDR1 is SGHRS and CDR2 YFSETQ. CDR3 amino acids: CASSLEGDSNQPQHF. The CDR3 DNA reads TGCGCCAGCAGCTTGGAGGGGGATAGCAATCAGCCCCAGCATTTT.

This clone was recorded only once. CDR3 region: CASSPSLDYGYTF. DNA of the CDR3: TGTGCCAGCAGTCCGAGCCTTGACTATGGCTACACCTTC. This sequence joins TRBV12-3 or TRBV12-4 and TRBJ1-2; D remains unclear. The CDR3 extends over 13 amino acids. Trimming removed 5 bases from V and 3 bases from J, with 10 bases in between.

The genes are TRBV20-1 and TRBJ2-1; TRBD2 agrees at 11 bases. This CDR3 is 16 amino acids long. The trim removed 3 bases at V and 6 bases at J, leaving 10 bases unmatched. CDR1 is DFQATT and CDR2 is SNEGSKA in the germline V gene (reference sequence). CDR3 protein: CSASGSSGRRRNEQFF. In DNA form, the CDR3 reads TGCAGTGCTAGTGGGTCTAGCGGGAGGAGGCGCAATGAGCAGTTCTTC.

This chain uses TRBV28 with TRBJ2-7; D unresolved. Germline lookup yields CDR1 MDHEN and CDR2 SYDVKM. The CDR3 has 13 residues. V dropped 6 bases and J dropped 6 bases, with 15 bases sitting between them. CDR3 sequence (DNA): TGTGCCAGCAGGCTAGATACCGCCTCCGAGCAGTACTTC. Encoded protein: CASRLDTASEQYF.

The CDR3 reads CSVWTGTGELFF. DNA for the CDR3: TGCAGCGTTTGGACAGGGACTGGGGAGCTGTTTTTT. The gene calls are TRBV29-1 and TRBJ2-2; 8 nucleotides match TRBD1. Germline trimming cut 5 bases from V and 8 bases from J; bases unmatched to any gene: 4. There are 12 residues in the CDR3. Germline CDR1 SQVTM, CDR2 ANQGSEA.

The V gene is TRBV5-1, the J gene TRBJ2-3; maybe TRBD1 (6 bases). The V gene's germline CDR1 is SGHRS and CDR2 YFSETQ. V lost 1 base to trimming and J lost 4 bases, with 10 bases between them. The CDR3 spans 14 residues. CDR3 sequence: CASSLRGNADTQYF. In DNA, the CDR3 is TGCGCCAGCAGCTTGAGGGGGAACGCAGATACGCAGTATTTT.

V is TRBV25-1 and J is TRBJ2-3; 12 bases fit TRBD2. CDR1 and CDR2 (germline): MGHDK, SYGVNS. The ends lost 4 bases at V and 6 bases at J; junction bases unmatched: 11. The CDR3 is made up of 17 amino acids. DNA of the CDR3: TGTGCCAGCAGTGGGGTTTTACTAGCGGGGGGAGGGGATACGCAGTATTTT. Its protein product is CASSGVLLAGGGDTQYF.

The CDR3 region has the DNA TGTGCCAGCAGCGTGGACAGGGGGCGCGGATCCTACACCTTC. This gives the protein CASSVDRGRGSYTF. J is TRBJ1-2 and V is TRBV9, with 11 bases that match TRBD1. The CDR3 sequence is 14 residues long. CDR1 and CDR2 from the germline V gene are SGDLS and YYNGEE. With V trimmed by 2 bases and J by 10 bases, 7 bases remained unmatched.